The text below deals with one T cell receptor beta chain. TCRdb reprocessed the RT-PCR reads with MiXCR, giving one entry per CDR3 protein. Of 150,000 to 200,000 distinct CDR3 sequences listed, 24% are singletons. The data belong to a study of patients and donors after allogeneic stem cell transplantation. The CDR3 extends over 14 amino acids. The sequencing input was blood, either unsorted or a sorted T cell fraction (not recorded which). This sequence originates from a human donor who was either an allogeneic HSCT recipient or a stem cell or donor lymphocyte infusion donor (not recorded which). It is not recorded whose cells these are; they may come from a transplant donor. The rearrangement uses TRBV21-1 and TRBJ1-1. TRBV21-1 corresponds to a pseudogene. CDR3 sequence: CASSKARQNTEAFF. The CDR3 DNA follows: TGTGCCAGCAGCAAAGCGAGGCAGAACACTGAAGCTTTCTTT.